The rows below give T cell receptor beta chains drawn from one sample of a study of T cell responses to AZD1222 COVID-19 vaccine. Clones were sequenced by immunoSEQ multiplex PCR, and TCRdb holds only the in-frame ones, with some missing. The repertoire holds more than 95,000 clones, with around 92% as singletons. The source was peripheral blood, collected on day 0 of AZD1222 vaccination. The receptor source for this set is an adult in good health. CDR3s include the opening cysteine and the closing phenylalanine or tryptophan. A D gene is named only where the DNA matches it firmly. Rows may omit the clone size; those that give it use once, few, many or a size class.

j_call | clone_size | d_call | v_call | cdr3_aa | cdr3_nt
TRBJ1-1 | . | TRBD1 | TRBV19 | CASLGQGNTEAFF | TGTGCCAGCCTGGGACAGGGGAACACTGAAGCTTTCTTT
TRBJ1-5 | . | . | TRBV10-3 | CAIGYSGSNQPQHF | TGTGCCATCGGCTACAGTGGAAGCAATCAGCCCCAGCATTTT
TRBJ2-7 | . | TRBD2 | TRBV4-1 | CASSLERDYEQYF | TGCGCCAGCAGCCTGGAGCGGGACTACGAGCAGTACTTC
TRBJ1-5 | . | . | TRBV28 | CASRPVWEGNQPQHF | TGTGCCAGCAGGCCCGTTTGGGAGGGCAATCAGCCCCAGCATTTT
TRBJ2-6 | . | . | TRBV5-1 | CASSLAASGANVLTF | TGCGCCAGCAGCTTGGCGGCCTCTGGGGCCAACGTCCTGACTTTC
TRBJ1-1 | . | TRBD1 | TRBV10-3 | CATGQGLNTEAFF | TGTGCCACCGGACAGGGACTGAACACTGAAGCTTTCTTT
TRBJ1-1 | . | TRBD1 | TRBV5-1 | CASSSTGGTEAFF | TGCGCCAGCAGCTCAACAGGGGGGACTGAAGCTTTCTTT
TRBJ1-6 | . | . | TRBV6-5 | CASRGGTINSPLHF | TGTGCCAGCAGGGGTGGGACGATAAATTCACCCCTCCACTTT
TRBJ2-7 | . | TRBD2 | TRBV18 | CASSPMSGRAYEQYF | TGTGCCAGCTCACCCATGAGCGGGAGAGCCTACGAGCAGTACTTC
TRBJ2-2 | . | . | TRBV3-1/TRBV3-2 | CASSPGGASRGELFF | TGTGCCAGCAGCCCCGGGGGAGCGTCAAGGGGGGAGCTGTTTTTT
TRBJ1-1 | once | . | TRBV28 | CASSLPAYTEAFF | TGTGCCAGCAGTCTTCCAGCGTACACTGAAGCTTTCTTT
TRBJ1-1 | . | . | TRBV29-1 | CSVEGNTEAFF | TGCAGCGTTGAGGGGAACACTGAAGCTTTCTTT